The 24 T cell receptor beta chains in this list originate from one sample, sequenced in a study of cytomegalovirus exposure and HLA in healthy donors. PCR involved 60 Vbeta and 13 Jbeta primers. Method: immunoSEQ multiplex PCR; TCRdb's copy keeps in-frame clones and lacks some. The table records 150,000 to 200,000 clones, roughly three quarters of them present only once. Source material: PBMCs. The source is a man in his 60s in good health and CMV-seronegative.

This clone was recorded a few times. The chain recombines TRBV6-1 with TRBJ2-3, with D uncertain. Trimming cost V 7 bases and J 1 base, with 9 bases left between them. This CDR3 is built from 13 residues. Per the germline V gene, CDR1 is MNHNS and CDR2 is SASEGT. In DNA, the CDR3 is TGTGCCAGCATAATAACAGGCACAGATACGCAGTATTTT. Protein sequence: CASIITGTDTQYF.

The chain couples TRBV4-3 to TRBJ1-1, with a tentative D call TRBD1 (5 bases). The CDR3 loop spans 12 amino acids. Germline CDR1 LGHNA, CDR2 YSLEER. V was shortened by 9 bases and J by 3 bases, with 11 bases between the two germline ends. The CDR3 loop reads CARMAGYTEAFF. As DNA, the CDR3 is TGCGCCAGAATGGCAGGGTACACTGAAGCTTTCTTT.

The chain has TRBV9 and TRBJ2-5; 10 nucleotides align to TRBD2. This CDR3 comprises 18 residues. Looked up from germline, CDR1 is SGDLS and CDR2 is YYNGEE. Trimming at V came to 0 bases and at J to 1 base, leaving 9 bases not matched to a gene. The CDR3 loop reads CASSVGPLAGAFQETQYF. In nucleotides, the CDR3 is TGTGCCAGCAGCGTAGGACCGCTAGCGGGGGCCTTCCAAGAGACCCAGTACTTC.

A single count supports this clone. The CDR3 region has the DNA TGCGCCAGCAGCGGTAAGACGACAGGGATGAACACCGGGGAGCTGTTTTTT. Protein product: CASSGKTTGMNTGELFF. The chain links TRBV4-3 to TRBJ2-2; 7 bases fit TRBD1. The germline V gene has CDR1 LGHNA and CDR2 YSLEER. This CDR3 has 17 residues. V lost 5 bases, J lost 1 base, and 10 bases stayed unmatched.

For the CDR3, the DNA is TGTGCCAGCAGCTTGGTTGGTAATAGCGGTACGCAGTATTTT. Translation: CASSLVGNSGTQYF. The chain links TRBV5-4 to TRBJ2-3, with TRBD2 as a possible D gene (6 bases). The germline V and J ends were trimmed by 0 bases and 8 bases, with 13 bases remaining between them. Germline loops: CDR1 SGHNT, CDR2 YYREEE (reference sequence). CDR3 length: 14 residues.

CDR3: CASSLAKGLGDQWETQYF. The CDR3 bases are TGCGCCAGCAGCTTGGCCAAAGGACTAGGGGATCAATGGGAGACCCAGTACTTC. The V call is TRBV5-1, the J call TRBJ2-5, with 7 nucleotides matching TRBD2. The germline CDR1 and CDR2 sequences are SGHRS and YFSETQ. The CDR3 loop spans 18 amino acids. V was pared by 0 bases and J by 5 bases, with 16 bases of the junction left unmatched.

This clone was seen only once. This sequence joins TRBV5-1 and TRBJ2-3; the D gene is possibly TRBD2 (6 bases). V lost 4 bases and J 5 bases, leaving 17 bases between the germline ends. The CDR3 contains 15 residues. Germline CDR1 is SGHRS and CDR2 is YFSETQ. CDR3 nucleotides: TGCGCCAGCAGCCGATCCCCGGGGGAGAGAGATACGCAGTATTTT. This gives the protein CASSRSPGERDTQYF.

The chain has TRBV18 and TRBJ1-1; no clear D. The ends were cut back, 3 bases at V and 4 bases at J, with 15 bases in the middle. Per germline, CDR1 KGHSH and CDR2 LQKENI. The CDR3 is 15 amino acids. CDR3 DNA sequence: TGTGCCAGCTCACCTGCTCGAGGGTCCCCCACTGAAGCTTTCTTT. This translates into CASSPARGSPTEAFF.

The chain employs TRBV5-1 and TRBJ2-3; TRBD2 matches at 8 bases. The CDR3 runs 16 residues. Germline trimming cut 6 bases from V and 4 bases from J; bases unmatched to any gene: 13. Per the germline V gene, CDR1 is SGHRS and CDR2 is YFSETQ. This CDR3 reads CASNSGGRWPPDTQYF. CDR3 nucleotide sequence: TGCGCCAGCAACAGCGGGGGTCGATGGCCCCCAGATACGCAGTATTTT.

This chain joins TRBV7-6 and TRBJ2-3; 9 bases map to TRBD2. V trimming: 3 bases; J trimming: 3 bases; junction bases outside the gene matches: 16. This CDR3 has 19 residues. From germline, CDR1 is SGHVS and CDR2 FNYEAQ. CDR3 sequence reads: CASSFPLGLGGGATDTQYF. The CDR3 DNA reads TGTGCCAGCAGCTTTCCGCTCGGGCTGGGCGGGGGGGCGACAGATACGCAGTATTTT.

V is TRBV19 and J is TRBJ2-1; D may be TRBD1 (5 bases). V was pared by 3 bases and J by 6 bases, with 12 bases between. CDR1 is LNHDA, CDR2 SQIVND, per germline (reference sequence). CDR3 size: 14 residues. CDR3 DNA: TGTGCCAGTAGTATGGCGCAGGGTAGCAATGAGCAGTTCTTC. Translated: CASSMAQGSNEQFF.

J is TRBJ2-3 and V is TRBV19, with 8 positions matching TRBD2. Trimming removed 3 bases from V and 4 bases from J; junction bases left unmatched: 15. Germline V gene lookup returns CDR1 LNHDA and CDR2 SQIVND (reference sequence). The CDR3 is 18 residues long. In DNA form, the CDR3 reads TGTGCCAGTAGTATCTTGTACGGGACGGGAGGGAGGTCAGATACGCAGTATTTT. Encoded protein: CASSILYGTGGRSDTQYF.

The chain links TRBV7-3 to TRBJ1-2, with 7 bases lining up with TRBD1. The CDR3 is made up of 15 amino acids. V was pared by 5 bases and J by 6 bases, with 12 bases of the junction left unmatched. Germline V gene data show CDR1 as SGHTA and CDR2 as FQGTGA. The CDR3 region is CASSPHGTVGDGYTF. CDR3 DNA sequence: TGTGCCAGCAGCCCCCACGGGACAGTCGGGGATGGCTACACCTTC.

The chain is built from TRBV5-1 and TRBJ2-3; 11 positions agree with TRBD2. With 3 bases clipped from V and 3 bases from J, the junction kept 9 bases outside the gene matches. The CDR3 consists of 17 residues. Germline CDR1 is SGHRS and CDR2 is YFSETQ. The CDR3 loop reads CASSWRGSGGGTDTQYF. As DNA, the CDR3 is TGCGCCAGCAGCTGGAGGGGTAGCGGGGGGGGAACAGATACGCAGTATTTT.

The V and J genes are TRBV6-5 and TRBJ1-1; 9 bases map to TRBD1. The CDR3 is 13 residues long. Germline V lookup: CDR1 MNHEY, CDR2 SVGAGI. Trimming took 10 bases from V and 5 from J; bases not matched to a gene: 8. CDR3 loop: CATLRQGGTEAFF. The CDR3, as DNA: TGTGCCACACTTAGACAGGGGGGGACTGAAGCTTTCTTT.

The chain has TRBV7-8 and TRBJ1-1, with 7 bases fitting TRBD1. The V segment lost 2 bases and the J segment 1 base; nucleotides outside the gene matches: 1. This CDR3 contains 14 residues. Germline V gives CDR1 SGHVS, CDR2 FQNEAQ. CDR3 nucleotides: TGTGCCAGCAGCTTAACAGGGGCGAACACTGAAGCTTTCTTT. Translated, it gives CASSLTGANTEAFF.

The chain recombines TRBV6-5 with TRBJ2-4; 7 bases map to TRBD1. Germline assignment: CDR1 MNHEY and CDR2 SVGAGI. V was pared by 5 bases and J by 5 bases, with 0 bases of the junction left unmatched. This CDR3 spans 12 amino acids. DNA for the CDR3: TGTGCCAGCAGTCAGGGGGAAAACATTCAGTACTTC. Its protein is CASSQGENIQYF.

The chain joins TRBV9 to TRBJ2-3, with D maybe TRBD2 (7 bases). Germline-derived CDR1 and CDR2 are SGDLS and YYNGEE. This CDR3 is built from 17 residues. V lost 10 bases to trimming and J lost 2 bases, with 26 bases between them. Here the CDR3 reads CAGGGGPTNFYTDTQYF. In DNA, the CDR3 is TGTGCCGGAGGGGGGGGGCCGACCAACTTTTACACAGATACGCAGTATTTT. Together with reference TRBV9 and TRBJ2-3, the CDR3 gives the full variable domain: DSGVTQTPKHLITATGQRVTLRCSPRSGDLSVYWYQQSLDQGLQFLIQYYNGEERAKGNILERFSAQQFPDLHSELNLSSLELGDSALYFCAGGGGPTNFYTDTQYFGPGTRLTVL.

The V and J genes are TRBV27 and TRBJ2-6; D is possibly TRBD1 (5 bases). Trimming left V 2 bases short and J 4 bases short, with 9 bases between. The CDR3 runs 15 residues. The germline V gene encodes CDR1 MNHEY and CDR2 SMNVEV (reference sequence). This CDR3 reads CASSLRGGGANVLTF. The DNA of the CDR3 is TGTGCCAGCAGTTTAAGGGGTGGCGGGGCCAACGTCCTGACTTTC.

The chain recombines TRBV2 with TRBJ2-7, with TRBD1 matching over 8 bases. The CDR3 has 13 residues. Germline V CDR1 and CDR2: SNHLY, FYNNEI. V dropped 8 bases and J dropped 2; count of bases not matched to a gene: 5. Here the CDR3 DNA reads TGTGCCAGCGCCCAACAGGGGGCCTACGAGCAGTACTTC. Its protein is CASAQQGAYEQYF.

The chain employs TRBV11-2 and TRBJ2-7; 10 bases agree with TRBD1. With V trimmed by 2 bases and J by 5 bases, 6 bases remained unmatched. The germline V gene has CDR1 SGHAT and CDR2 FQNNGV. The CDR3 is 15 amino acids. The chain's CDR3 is CASSLSGTGDHEQYF. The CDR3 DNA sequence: TGTGCCAGCAGCTTATCCGGGACAGGGGACCACGAGCAGTACTTC.

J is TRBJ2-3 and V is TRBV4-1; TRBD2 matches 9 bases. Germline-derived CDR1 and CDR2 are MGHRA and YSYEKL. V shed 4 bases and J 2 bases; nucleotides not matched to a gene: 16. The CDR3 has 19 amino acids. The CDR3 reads CASSPIGTSYRRVTDTQYF. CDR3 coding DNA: TGCGCCAGCAGCCCTATCGGGACTAGCTATCGAAGGGTCACAGATACGCAGTATTTT.

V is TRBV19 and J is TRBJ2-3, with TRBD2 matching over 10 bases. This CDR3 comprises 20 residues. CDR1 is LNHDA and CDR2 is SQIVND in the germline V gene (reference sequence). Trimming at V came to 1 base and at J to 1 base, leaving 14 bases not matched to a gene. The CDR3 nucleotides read TGTGCCAGTAGTATAGGGTGGAGCGGGAGGGCCCCCGCCGGCACAGATACGCAGTATTTT. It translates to CASSIGWSGRAPAGTDTQYF.

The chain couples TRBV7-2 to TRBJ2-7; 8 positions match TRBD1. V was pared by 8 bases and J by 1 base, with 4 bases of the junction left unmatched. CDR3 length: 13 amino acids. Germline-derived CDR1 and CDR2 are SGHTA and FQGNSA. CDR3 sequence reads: CASSTGGSYEQYF. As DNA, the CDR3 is TGTGCCAGCTCTACAGGGGGTTCCTACGAGCAGTACTTC.